This T cell receptor (beta chain) was recovered during a study of T cell responses to AZD1222 COVID-19 vaccine (dated by TCRdb to the early 2020s). General notes on the study: A total of 233 trial participants underwent TCR sequencing, of whom nearly 210 had received two doses of AZD1222 and some 25 had received two doses of the MenACWY control vaccine. Enrollment into the trials was organized by age into subgroups of 18-55, 56-69 and 70-plus years, and those subgroups contained roughly 150, 30 and 60 TCR-sequenced participants, respectively. What the study reported, not specific to this receptor: Conclusions about previously exposed vaccinees are limited, since just six AZD1222 recipients were seropositive for SARS-CoV-2 at baseline. Nearly half of unique spike-specific TCRs reportedly recognized epitopes outside regions mutated in the B.1.351 and B.1.1.7 variants. In the small 56-69-year group, the increase in depth fell short of significance, most likely because of low power. CD4 TCRs associated with the vaccine covered the entire spike protein, and the dominant responses were in regions 160-218 and 743-854. After two AZD1222 doses, spike-specific TCR breadth and depth were significantly higher than at day 0 and than in MenACWY recipients. Because no samples from the day 14 peak response were available, repertoires could be characterized only after the peak T cell response. Participants were mostly white British and included more females than males, and it was suggested by the authors that clonal diversity may have been underestimated.

This specimen's time point label, per the study, means: about 28 days (+/-7) after the second vaccine dose. Because spike-specific TCR depth and breadth did not differ between the two schedules, AZD1222 recipients who got a second dose at roughly 4 weeks were pooled with those who got a second dose at roughly 12 weeks. Vaccinee samples came from UK trials COV001 and COV002, including a single-blind randomized controlled phase 2/3 trial of AZD1222 (ChAdOx1 nCoV-19) in healthy adults. For TCRbeta chain sequencing, PBMC samples from trial participants were taken at day 0 and at day 28 after the second dose. The CDR3 regions of human TCRbeta chains were analyzed by immunosequencing. The paper's data handling went like this. TCRs in the repertoires were compared against a reference library of SARS-CoV-2-specific TCRs that had been generated with the MIRA antigen-specificity platform. Breadth was defined as the fraction of unique TCRs that were SARS-CoV-2-associated, and depth was defined as the fraction of total T cells that were SARS-CoV-2-associated. Using the MIRA data, each spike-specific TCR was assigned both to the spike region to which the TCR was reactive and to a CD4 or CD8 class. Log10-transformed breadth and depth values were compared by one-way ANOVA with Sidak's multiple comparisons tests. TCRdb re-hosts the immuneACCESS table, in-frame sequences only. Its copies lack some clones; in the studies checked, an unresolved V gene accounts for under half of them, and the cause for the rest is not known. That table furnishes V, J and clone size, whereas the DNA furnished D and trimming. The sample table holds about 110,000 clones, of which about 94% were seen once. Of the sample, 2.5% to 3.5% is held by the ten largest clones.

Counted from cysteine to phenylalanine, this CDR3 has 16 amino acids. The kept DNA is CDR3 alone, 48 bases in frame from the first base. From V the trimming removes 5 bases and from J it removes 4 bases, while the gene matches leave 8 bases of the junction unaccounted for. CDR1 is given as SGHAT and CDR2 as FQNNGV, both from the germline V gene. As concerns this clone: Its antigen is unknown. No quality values exist for individual bases; no much larger clone is one base distant.

The material sequenced was peripheral blood, taken 28 days after the second AZD1222 dose. This clonotype originated in an adult who received the AZD1222 COVID-19 vaccine. The chain joins TRBV11-2 to TRBJ2-1; 10 bases in between match TRBD2. The nucleotide sequence is TGTGCCAGCAGCCCTCCACTTAGCGGGGGGTACAATGAGCAGTTCTTC. Its product reads: CASSPPLSGGYNEQFF.